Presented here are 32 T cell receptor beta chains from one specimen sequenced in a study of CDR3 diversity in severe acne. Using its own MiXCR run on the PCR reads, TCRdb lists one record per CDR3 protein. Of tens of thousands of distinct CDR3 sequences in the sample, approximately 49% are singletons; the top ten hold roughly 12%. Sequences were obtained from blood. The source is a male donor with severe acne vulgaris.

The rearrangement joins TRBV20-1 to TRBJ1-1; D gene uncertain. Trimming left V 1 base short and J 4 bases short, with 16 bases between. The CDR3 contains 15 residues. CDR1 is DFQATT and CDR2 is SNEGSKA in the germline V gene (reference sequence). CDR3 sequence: CSARAPRAFLTEAFF. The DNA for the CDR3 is TGCAGTGCTAGAGCTCCGAGGGCATTCCTCACTGAAGCTTTCTTT.

The CDR3 sequence: CASSETSTGGYGYTF. CDR3 sequence (DNA): TGCGCCAGCAGTGAGACGTCGACAGGGGGCTATGGCTACACCTTC. The chain has TRBV10-2 and TRBJ1-2; 9 nucleotides line up with TRBD1. V shed 2 bases and J 4 bases; nucleotides not matched to a gene: 5. CDR1 is WSHSY, CDR2 SAAADI, per germline. The CDR3 is 15 residues long.

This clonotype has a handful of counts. CDR3: CASSLVRGANTDTQYF. CDR3 nucleotide sequence: TGCGCCAGCAGCTTGGTCCGGGGGGCAAACACAGATACGCAGTATTTT. This chain links TRBV5-1 with TRBJ2-3, with D maybe TRBD2 (7 bases). V was cut by 0 bases and J by 2 bases, with 13 bases left in between. CDR1 and CDR2 (germline): SGHRS, YFSETQ. This CDR3 spans 16 amino acids.

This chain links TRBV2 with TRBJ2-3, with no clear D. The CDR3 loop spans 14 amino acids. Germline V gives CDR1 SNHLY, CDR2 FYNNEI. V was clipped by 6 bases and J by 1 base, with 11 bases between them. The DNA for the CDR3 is TGTGCCAGCAGCTTATGGCCCGGCACAGATACGCAGTATTTT. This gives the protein CASSLWPGTDTQYF. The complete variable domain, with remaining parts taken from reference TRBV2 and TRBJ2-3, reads EPEVTQTPSHQVTQMGQEVILRCVPISNHLYFYWYRQILGQKVEFLVSFYNNEISEKSEIFDDQFSVERPDGSNFTLKIRSTKLEDSAMYFCASSLWPGTDTQYFGPGTRLTVL.

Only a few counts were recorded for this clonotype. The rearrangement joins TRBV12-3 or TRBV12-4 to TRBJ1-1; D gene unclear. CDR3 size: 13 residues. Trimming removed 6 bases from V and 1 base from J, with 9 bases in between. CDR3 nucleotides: TGTGCCAGCAGCCTAGAGGGGAACACTGAAGCTTTCTTT. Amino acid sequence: CASSLEGNTEAFF.

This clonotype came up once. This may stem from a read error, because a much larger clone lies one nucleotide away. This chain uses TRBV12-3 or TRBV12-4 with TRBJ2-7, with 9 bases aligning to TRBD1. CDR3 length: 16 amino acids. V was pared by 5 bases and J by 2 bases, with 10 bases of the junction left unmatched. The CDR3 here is CASSPTLGQGPYEQYF. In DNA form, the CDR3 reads TGTGCCAGCAGTCCTACCCTGGGACAGGGACCCTACGAGCAGTACTTC.

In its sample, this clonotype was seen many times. CDR3 in amino acids: CASRPSGGAYNEQFF. The CDR3 DNA is TGTGCCAGCAGGCCTAGCGGGGGGGCCTACAATGAGCAGTTCTTC. The chain carries TRBV6-5 and TRBJ2-1; 12 bases match TRBD2. The CDR3 runs 15 residues. V trimming: 6 bases; J trimming: 2 bases; junction bases outside the gene matches: 2. Germline V gives CDR1 MNHEY, CDR2 SVGAGI.

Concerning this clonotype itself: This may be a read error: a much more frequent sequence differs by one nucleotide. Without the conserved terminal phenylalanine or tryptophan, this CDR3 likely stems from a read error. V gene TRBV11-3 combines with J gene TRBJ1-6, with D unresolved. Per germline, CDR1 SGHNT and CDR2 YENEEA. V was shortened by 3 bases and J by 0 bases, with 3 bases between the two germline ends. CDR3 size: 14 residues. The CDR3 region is CASSLDSYNSPLHV. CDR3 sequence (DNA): TGTGCCAGCAGCTTGGACTCCTATAATTCACCCCTCCACGTT.

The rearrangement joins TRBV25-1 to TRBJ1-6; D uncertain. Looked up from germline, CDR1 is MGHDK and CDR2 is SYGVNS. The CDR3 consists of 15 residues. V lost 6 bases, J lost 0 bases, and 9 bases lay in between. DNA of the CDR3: TGTGCCAGCAGACCCTTCGGCTCCTATAATTCACCCCTCCACTTT. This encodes CASRPFGSYNSPLHF.

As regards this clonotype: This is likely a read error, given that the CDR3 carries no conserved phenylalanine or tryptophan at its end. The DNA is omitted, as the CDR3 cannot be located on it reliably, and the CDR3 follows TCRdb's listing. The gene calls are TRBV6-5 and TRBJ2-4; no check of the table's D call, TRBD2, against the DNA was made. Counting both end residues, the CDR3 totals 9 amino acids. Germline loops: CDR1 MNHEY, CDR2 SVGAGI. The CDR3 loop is CASSYKLSV.

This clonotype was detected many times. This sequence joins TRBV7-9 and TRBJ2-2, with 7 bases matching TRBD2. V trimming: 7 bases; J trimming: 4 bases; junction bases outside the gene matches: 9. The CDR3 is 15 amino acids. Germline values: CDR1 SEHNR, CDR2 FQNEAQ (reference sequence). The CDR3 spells CASTLMGGFTGELFF. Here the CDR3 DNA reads TGTGCCAGCACCCTCATGGGGGGGTTCACCGGGGAGCTGTTTTTT.

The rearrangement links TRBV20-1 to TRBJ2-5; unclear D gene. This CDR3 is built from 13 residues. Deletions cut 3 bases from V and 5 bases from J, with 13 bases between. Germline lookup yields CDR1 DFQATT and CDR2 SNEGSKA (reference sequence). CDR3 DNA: TGCAGTGCTAGGGTATCGCGATTGGAGACCCAGTACTTC. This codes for CSARVSRLETQYF.

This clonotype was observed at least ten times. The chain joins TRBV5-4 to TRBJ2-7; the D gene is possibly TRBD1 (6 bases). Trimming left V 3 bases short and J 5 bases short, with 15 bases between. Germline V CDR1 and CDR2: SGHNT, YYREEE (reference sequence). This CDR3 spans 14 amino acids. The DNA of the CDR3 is TGTGCCAGCAGCTCCCACAAGAACAGGGACGAGCAGTACTTC. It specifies CASSSHKNRDEQYF.

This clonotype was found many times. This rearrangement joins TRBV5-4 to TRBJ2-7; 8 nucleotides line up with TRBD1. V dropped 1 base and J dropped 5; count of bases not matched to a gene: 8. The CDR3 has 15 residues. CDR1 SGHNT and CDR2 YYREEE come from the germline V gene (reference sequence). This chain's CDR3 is CASSLMRQGRNEQYF. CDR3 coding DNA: TGTGCCAGCAGCTTGATGCGACAGGGGAGAAACGAGCAGTACTTC.

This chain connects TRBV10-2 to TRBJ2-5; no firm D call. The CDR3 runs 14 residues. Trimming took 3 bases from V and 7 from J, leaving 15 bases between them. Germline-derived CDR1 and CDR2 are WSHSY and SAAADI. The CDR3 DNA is TGCGCCAGCAGTGATGGGCTGGACGGTGGGACCCAGTACTTC. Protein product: CASSDGLDGGTQYF.

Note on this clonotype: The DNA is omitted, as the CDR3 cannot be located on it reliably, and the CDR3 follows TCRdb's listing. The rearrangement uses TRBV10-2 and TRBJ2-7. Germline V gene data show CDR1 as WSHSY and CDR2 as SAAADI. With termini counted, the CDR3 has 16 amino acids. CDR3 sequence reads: CASSYLCASSLDEQYF.

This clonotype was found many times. CDR3: CASSATRETQYF. The CDR3 DNA reads as TGTGCCAGCAGTGCAACCCGAGAGACCCAGTACTTC. The rearrangement joins TRBV2 to TRBJ2-5; D is undetermined. Trimming stripped 4 bases from V and 4 bases from J, with 7 bases between. CDR3 size: 12 residues. Germline V lookup: CDR1 SNHLY, CDR2 FYNNEI.

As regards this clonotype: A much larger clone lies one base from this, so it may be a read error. The CDR3 is CTSSKDSYSNQPQHF. The CDR3, as DNA: TGTACCAGCAGCAAAGACAGTTATAGCAATCAGCCCCAGCATTTT. The chain combines TRBV7-2 with TRBJ1-5, with D tentatively TRBD1 (5 bases). Per the germline V gene, CDR1 is SGHTA and CDR2 is FQGNSA. Trimming removed 5 bases at V and 0 bases at J, with 11 bases between. The CDR3 consists of 15 residues.

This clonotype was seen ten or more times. In nucleotides, the CDR3 is TGCGCCAGCAGCTTGGGAGGAGCCCCAACCGGGGAGCTGTTTTTT. Translated: CASSLGGAPTGELFF. The chain recombines TRBV5-1 with TRBJ2-2; D gene ambiguous. Germline CDR1 is SGHRS and CDR2 is YFSETQ. The CDR3 is made up of 15 amino acids. V was clipped by 0 bases and J by 5 bases, with 11 bases between them.

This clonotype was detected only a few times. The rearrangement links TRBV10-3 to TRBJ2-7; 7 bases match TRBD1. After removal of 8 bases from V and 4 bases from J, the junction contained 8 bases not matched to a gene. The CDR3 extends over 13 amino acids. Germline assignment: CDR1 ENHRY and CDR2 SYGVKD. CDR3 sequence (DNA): TGTGCCATCCGGGACCAGGGGGAATACGAGCAGTACTTC. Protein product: CAIRDQGEYEQYF.

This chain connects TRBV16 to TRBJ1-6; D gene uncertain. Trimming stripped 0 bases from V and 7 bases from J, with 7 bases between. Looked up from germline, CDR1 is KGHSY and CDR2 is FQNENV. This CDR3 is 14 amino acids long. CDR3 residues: CASSQSVGNSPLHF. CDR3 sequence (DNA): TGTGCCAGCAGCCAATCGGTCGGAAATTCACCCCTCCACTTT. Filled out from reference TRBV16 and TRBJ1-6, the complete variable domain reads GEEVAQTPKHLVRGEGQKAKLYCAPIKGHSYVFWYQQVLKNEFKFLISFQNENVFDETGMPKERFSAKCLPNSPCSLEIQATKLEDSAVYFCASSQSVGNSPLHFGNGTRLTVT.

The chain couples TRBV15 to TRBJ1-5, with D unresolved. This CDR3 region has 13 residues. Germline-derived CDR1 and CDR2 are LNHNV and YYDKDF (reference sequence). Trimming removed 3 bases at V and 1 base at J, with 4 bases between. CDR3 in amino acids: CATSRTSNQPQHF. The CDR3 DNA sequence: TGTGCCACCAGCAGGACAAGCAATCAGCCCCAGCATTTT. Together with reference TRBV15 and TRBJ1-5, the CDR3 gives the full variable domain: DAMVIQNPRYQVTQFGKPVTLSCSQTLNHNVMYWYQQKSSQAPKLLFHYYDKDFNNEADTPDNFQSRRPNTSFCFLDIRSPGLGDTAMYLCATSRTSNQPQHFGDGTRLSIL.

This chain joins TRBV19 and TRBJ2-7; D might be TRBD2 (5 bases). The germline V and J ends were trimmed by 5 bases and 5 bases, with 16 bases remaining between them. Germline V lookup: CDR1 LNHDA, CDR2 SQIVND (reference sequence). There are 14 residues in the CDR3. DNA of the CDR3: TGTGCCAGTAGTCCGCGGGCTTCGACCAACGAGCAGTACTTC. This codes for CASSPRASTNEQYF.

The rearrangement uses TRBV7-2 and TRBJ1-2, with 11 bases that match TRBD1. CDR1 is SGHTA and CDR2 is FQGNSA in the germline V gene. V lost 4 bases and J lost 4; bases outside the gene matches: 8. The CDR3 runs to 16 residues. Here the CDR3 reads CASSSRTGGGVYGYTF. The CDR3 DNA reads TGTGCCAGCAGCTCCCGGACAGGGGGCGGGGTCTATGGCTACACCTTC.

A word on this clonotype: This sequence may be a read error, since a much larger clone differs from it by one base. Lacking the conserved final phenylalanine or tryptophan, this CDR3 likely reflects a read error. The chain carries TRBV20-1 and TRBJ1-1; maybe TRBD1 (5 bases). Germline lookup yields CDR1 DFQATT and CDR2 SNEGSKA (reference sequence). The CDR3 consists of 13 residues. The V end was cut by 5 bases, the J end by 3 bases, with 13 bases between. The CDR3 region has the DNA TGCAGTGCTCTCGGGGCTTGGGACACTGAAGCTTTCTCT. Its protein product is CSALGAWDTEAFS.

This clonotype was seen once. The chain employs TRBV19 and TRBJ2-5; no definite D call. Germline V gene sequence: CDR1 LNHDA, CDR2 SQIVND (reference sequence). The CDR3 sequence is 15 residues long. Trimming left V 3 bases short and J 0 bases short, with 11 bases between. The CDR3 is CASSISGSYQETQYF. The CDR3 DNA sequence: TGTGCCAGTAGTATTAGTGGGTCGTACCAAGAGACCCAGTACTTC.

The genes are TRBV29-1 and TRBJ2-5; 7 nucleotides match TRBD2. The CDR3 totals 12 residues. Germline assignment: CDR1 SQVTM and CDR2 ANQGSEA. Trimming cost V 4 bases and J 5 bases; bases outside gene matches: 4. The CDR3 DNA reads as TGCAGCGTTGTCGGGGGAGGGGAGACCCAGTACTTC. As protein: CSVVGGGETQYF.

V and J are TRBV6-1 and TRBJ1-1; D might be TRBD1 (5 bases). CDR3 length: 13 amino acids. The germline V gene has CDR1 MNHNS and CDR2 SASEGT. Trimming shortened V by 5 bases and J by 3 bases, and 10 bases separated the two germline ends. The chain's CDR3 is CASSPDRHTEAFF. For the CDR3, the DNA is TGTGCCAGCAGTCCCGACAGACACACTGAAGCTTTCTTT.

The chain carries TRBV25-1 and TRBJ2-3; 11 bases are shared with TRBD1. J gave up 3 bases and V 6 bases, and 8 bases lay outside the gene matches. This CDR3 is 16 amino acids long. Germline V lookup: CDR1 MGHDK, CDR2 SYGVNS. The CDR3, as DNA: TGTGCCAGCAGCCACCGGACAGGGGGCCGTACAGATACGCAGTATTTT. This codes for CASSHRTGGRTDTQYF.

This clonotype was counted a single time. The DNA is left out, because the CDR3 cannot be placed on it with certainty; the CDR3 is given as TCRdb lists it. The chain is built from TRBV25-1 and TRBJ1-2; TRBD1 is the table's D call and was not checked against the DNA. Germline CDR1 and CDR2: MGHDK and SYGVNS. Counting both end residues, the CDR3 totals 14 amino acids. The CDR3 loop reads CASSEFGTGNGYAF.

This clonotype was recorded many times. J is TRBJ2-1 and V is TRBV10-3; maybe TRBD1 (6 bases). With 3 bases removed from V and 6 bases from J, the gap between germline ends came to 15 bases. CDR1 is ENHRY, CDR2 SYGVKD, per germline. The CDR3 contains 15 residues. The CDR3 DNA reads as TGTGCCATCAGTGAAGGTGACAGGCTGGGCAATGAGCAGTTCTTC. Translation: CAISEGDRLGNEQFF.

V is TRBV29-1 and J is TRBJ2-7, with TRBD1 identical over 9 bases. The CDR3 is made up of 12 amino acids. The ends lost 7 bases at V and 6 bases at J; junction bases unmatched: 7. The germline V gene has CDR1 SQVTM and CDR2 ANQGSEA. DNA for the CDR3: TGCAGCGCTGTGGGACAGGGTGCCGAGCAGTACTTC. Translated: CSAVGQGAEQYF.